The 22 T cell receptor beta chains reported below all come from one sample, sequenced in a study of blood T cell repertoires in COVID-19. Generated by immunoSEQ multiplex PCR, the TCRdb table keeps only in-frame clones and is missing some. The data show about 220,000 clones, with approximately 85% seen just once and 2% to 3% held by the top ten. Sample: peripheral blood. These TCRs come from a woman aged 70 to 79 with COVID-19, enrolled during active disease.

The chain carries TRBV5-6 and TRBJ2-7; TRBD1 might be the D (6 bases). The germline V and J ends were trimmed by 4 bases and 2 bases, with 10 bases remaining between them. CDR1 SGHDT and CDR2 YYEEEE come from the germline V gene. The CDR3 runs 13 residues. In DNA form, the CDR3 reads TGTGCCAGCAGCGAGGGGGTTCCCTACGAGCAGTACTTC. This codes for CASSEGVPYEQYF.

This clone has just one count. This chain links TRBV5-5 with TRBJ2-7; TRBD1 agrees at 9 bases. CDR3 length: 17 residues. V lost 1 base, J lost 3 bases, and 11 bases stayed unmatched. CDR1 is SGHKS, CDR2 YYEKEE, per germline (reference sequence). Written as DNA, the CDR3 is TGTGCCAGCAGCTTGCGGGGGCTGAGACAGGGGGTCTACGAGCAGTACTTC. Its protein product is CASSLRGLRQGVYEQYF.

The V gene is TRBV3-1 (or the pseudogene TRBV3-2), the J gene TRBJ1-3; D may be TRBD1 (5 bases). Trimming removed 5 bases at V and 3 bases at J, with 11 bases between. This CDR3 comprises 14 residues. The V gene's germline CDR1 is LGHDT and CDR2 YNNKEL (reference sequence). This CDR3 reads CASSVGLGGNTIYF. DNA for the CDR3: TGTGCCAGCAGCGTGGGACTGGGTGGAAACACCATATATTTT.

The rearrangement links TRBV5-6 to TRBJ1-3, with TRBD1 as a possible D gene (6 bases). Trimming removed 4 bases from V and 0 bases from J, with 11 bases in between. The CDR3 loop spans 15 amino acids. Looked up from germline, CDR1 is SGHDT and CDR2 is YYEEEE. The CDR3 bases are TGTGCCAGCAGCCTACAGGGCGTCTCTGGAAACACCATATATTTT. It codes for CASSLQGVSGNTIYF.

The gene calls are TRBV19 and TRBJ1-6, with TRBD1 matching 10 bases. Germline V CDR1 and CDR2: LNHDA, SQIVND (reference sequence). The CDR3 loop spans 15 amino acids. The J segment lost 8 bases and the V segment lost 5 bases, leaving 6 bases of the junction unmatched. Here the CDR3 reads CASSLGQGLDSPLHF. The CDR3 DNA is TGTGCCAGTAGTCTGGGACAGGGGTTAGATTCACCCCTCCACTTT.

The CDR3 region is CASSLTGPGHQDNSPLHF. In DNA, the CDR3 is TGTGCCAGCAGCTTAACGGGCCCGGGACACCAAGATAATTCACCCCTCCACTTT. The chain couples TRBV7-3 to TRBJ1-6; possible D gene TRBD1, 6 bases. V was clipped by 0 bases and J by 5 bases, with 17 bases between them. CDR1 and CDR2 (germline): SGHTA, FQGTGA. This CDR3 is built from 18 residues.

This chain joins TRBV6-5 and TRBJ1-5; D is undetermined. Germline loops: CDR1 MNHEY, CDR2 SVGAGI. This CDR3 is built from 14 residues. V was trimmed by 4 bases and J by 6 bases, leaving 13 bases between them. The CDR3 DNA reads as TGTGCCAGCAGTTTATGGGAGACGGGTCAGCCCCAGCATTTT. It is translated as CASSLWETGQPQHF.

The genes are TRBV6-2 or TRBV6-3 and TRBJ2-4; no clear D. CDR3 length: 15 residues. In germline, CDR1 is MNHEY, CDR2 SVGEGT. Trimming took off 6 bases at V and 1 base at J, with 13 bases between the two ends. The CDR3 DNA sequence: TGTGCCAGCAGCGCTTATCTAGAGGCCAAAAACATTCAGTACTTC. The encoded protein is CASSAYLEAKNIQYF.

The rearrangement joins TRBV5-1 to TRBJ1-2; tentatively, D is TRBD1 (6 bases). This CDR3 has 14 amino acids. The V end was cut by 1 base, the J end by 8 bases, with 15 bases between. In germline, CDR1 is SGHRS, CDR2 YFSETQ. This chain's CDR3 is CASSLLSRGDGYTF. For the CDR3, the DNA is TGCGCCAGCAGCTTGCTTTCCAGGGGAGACGGCTACACCTTC.

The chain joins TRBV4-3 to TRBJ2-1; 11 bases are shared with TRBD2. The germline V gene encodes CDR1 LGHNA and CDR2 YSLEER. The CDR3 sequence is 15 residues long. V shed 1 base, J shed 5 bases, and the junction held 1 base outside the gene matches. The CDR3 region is CASSQGLAGNNEQFF. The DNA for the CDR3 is TGCGCCAGCAGCCAAGGACTAGCGGGAAACAATGAGCAGTTCTTC.

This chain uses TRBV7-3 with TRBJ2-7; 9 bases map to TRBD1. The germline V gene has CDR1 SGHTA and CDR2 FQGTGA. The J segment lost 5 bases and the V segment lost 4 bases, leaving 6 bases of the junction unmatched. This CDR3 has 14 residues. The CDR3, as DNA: TGTGCCAGCAGCTCGGGACAGGGCACCGACGAGCAGTACTTC. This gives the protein CASSSGQGTDEQYF.

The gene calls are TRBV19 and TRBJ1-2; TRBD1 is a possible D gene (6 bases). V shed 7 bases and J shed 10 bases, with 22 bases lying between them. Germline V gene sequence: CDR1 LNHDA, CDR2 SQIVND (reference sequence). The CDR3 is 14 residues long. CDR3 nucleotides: TGTGCCAGTAACGGACAGACCTATGGCGGGTTCTACACCTTC. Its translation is CASNGQTYGGFYTF. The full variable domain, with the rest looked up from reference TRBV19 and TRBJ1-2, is DGGITQSPKYLFRKEGQNVTLSCEQNLNHDAMYWYRQDPGQGLRLIYYSQIVNDFQKGDIAEGYSVSREKKESFPLTVTSAQKNPTAFYLCASNGQTYGGFYTFGSGTRLTVV.

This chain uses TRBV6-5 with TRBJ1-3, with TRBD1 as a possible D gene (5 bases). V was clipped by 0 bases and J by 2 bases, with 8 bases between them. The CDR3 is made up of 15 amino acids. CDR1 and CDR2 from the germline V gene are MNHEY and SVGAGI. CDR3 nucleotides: TGTGCCAGCAGTTACTCGGCGACAGCTGGAAACACCATATATTTT. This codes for CASSYSATAGNTIYF.

The CDR3 reads CASSLLDNRDRDRVAGELFF. The CDR3 DNA reads as TGTGCCAGCAGCCTATTAGATAATCGGGACCGGGACAGGGTCGCCGGGGAGCTGTTTTTT. The chain is built from TRBV6-2 or TRBV6-3 and TRBJ2-2, with 9 bases aligning to TRBD1. CDR1 is MNHEY and CDR2 is SVGEGT in the germline V gene. The CDR3 is made up of 20 amino acids. V shed 6 bases, J shed 6 bases, and the junction held 23 bases outside the gene matches.

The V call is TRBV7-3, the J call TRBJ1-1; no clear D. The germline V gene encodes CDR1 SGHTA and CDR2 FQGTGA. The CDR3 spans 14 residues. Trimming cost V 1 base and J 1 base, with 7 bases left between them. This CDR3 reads CASSLRTENTEAFF. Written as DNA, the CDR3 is TGTGCCAGCAGCTTAAGAACAGAGAACACTGAAGCTTTCTTT.

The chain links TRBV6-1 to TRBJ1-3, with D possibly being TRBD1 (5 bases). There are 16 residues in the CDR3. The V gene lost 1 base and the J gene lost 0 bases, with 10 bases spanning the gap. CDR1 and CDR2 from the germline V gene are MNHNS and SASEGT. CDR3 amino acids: CASSEVGLFSGNTIYF. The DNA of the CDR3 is TGTGCCAGCAGTGAAGTGGGACTTTTCTCTGGAAACACCATATATTTT.

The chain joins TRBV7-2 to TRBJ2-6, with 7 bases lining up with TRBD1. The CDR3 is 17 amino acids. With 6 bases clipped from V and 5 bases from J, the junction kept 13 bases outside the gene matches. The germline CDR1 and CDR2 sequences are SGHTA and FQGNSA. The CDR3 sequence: CASSRRWGQPRANVLTF. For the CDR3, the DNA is TGTGCCAGCAGTCGGAGATGGGGACAGCCTCGGGCCAACGTCCTGACTTTC.

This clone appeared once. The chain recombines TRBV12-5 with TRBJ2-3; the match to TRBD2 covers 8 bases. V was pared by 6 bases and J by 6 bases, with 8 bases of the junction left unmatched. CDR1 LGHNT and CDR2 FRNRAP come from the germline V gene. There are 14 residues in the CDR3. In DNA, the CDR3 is TGTGCTAGTGGCCGAGCGGGGGCCGGGGATACGCAGTATTTT. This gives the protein CASGRAGAGDTQYF.

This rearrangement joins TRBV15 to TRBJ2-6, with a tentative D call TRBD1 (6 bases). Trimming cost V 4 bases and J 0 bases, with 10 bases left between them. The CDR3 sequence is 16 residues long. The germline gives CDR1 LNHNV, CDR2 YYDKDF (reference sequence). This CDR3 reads CATSKDSSSGANVLTF. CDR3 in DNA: TGTGCCACCAGCAAGGACAGTTCCTCTGGGGCCAACGTCCTGACTTTC.

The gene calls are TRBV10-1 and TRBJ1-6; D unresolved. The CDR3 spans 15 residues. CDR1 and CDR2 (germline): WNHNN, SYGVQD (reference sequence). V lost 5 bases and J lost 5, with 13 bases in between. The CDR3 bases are TGCGCCAGCAGTCACGGTCCAGCGGATAATTCACCCCTCCACTTT. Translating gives CASSHGPADNSPLHF.

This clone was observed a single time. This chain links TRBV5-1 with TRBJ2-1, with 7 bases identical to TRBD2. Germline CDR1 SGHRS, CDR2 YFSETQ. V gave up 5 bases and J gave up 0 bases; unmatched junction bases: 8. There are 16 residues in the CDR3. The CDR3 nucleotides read TGCGCCAGCAGTTACCCAGCGGGGAGCTCCTACAATGAGCAGTTCTTC. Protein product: CASSYPAGSSYNEQFF.

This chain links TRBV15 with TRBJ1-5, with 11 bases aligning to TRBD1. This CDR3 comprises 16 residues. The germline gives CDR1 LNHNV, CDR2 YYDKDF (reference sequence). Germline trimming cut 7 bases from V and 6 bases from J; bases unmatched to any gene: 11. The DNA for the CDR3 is TGTGCCACCACGGACAGGGGGCTTCCCTACCGTCAGCCCCAGCATTTT. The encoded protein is CATTDRGLPYRQPQHF.